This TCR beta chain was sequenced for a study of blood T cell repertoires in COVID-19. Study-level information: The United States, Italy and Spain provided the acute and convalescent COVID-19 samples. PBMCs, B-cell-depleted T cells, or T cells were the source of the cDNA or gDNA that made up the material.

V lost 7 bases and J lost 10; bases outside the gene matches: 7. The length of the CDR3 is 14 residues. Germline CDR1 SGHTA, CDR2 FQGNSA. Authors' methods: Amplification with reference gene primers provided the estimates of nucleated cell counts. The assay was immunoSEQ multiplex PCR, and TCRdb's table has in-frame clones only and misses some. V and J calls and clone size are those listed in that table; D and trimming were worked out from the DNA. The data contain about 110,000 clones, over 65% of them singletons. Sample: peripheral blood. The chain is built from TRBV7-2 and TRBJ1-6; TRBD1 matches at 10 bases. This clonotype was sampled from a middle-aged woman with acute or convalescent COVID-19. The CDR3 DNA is TGTGCCAGCAATATGCGGGACAGGGGCTCACCCCTCCACTTT. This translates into CASNMRDRGSPLHF.